This T cell receptor beta chain originates from a study of OX40 agonist ivuxolimab in advanced cancers. The overall study: Averaging roughly 60 years in age, with a range of roughly 20 to 80, the cohort was 82.7% male. Partial responses were achieved by three patients: one hepatocellular carcinoma, two cutaneous melanoma. The study, taken as a whole, reports: Clonal expansion was seen in CD4+ and CD8+ blood T cells by week 6 at 0.1 to 3.0 mg/kg.

A word on this clone: The antigen is undetermined.

TCRdb's copy holds only in-frame clones and misses some; the assay was immunoSEQ multiplex PCR. The sample has tens of thousands of clones; around 86% are singletons. Blood samples were obtained at baseline, cycle 4 day 1, and cycle 7 day 1. The TCR was taken from an adult with an advanced solid tumor such as melanoma, head and neck, liver or kidney cancer. The source material was CD4+ or CD8+ T cells sorted from blood, sampled in a trial of the OX40 agonist ivuxolimab.

CDR3: CASSARGQGYGGELFF. The CDR3 DNA reads TGTGCCAGCAGCGCTCGGGGACAGGGATACGGCGGGGAGCTGTTTTTT. V is TRBV7-9 and J is TRBJ2-2, with 9 bases that match TRBD1. The V and J ends lost 5 bases and 7 bases, in that order; junction bases with no gene match: 11. The CDR3 has 16 residues. The germline CDR1 and CDR2 sequences are SEHNR and FQNEAQ (reference sequence).